This T cell receptor beta chain was recovered during a study of human T cells and chemical hapten exposure. The length of the CDR3 is 16 residues. Trimming pared 0 bases from V and 0 bases from J, leaving 11 bases between. The germline V gene encodes CDR1 DFQATT and CDR2 SNEGSKA (reference sequence). Noted time point: pre-sensitization, week 0. Described treatment: therapeutic diphenylcyclopropenone sensitization with weekly scalp DPC. MiXCR was run by TCRdb on the RACE reads, yielding one entry per CDR3 protein. The sample contains about 290,000 distinct CDR3 sequences, 7.5% to 8% of which appear only once. This clonotype came up a few times.

The sample here was whole blood, taken in connection with sensitization to the hapten diphenylcyclopropenone (DPC). This sequence was found in a young man with alopecia areata. Some clones in this sample may be carry-over from other donors' samples. This chain joins TRBV20-1 and TRBJ1-4; D gene unclear. The CDR3 bases are TGCAGTGCTAGAGATGTTCTGAGGGCAACTAATGAAAAACTGTTTTTT. Translating it yields CSARDVLRATNEKLFF.